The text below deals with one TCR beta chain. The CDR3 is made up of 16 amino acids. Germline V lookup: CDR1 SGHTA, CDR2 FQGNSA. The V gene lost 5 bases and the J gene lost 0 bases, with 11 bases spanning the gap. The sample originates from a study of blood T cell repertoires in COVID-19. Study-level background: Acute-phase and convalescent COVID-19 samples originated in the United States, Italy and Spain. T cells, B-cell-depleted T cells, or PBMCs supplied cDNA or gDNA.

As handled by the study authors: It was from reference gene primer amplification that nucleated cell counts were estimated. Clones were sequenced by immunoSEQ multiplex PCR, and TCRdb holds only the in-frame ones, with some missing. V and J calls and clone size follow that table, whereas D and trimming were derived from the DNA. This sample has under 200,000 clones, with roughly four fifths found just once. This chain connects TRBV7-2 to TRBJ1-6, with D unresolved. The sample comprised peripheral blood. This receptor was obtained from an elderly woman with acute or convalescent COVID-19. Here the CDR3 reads CASSRRLSSYNSPLHF. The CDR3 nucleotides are TGTGCCAGCAGCCGCAGGTTGAGCTCCTATAATTCACCCCTCCACTTT.